This T cell receptor beta chain was sequenced during a study of PD-1 blockade in classical Hodgkin lymphoma. The germline V and J ends were trimmed by 2 bases and 3 bases, with 10 bases remaining between them. This CDR3 comprises 13 residues. From germline, CDR1 is GTSNPN and CDR2 SVGIG (reference sequence). As to time point: cycle 4 day 1 (C4D1), after 6 weeks of nivolumab. All patients relapsed after autologous stem cell transplantation, and brentuximab vedotin exposure varied. Some clones are missing from TCRdb's copy, which holds only in-frame ones; the method was immunoSEQ multiplex PCR. The sample lists 23,000 or so clones; around 83% were seen once.

The sequencing used peripheral blood mononuclear cells (PBMCs), collected before the fourth cycle of nivolumab. This TCR was sampled from a human donor with classical Hodgkin lymphoma. The J gene is TRBJ1-1, the V gene TRBV30, with D perhaps matching TRBD1 (5 bases). The CDR3: CAWSRQGHTEAFF. The CDR3 nucleotides read TGTGCCTGGAGTCGCCAGGGCCACACTGAAGCTTTCTTT.